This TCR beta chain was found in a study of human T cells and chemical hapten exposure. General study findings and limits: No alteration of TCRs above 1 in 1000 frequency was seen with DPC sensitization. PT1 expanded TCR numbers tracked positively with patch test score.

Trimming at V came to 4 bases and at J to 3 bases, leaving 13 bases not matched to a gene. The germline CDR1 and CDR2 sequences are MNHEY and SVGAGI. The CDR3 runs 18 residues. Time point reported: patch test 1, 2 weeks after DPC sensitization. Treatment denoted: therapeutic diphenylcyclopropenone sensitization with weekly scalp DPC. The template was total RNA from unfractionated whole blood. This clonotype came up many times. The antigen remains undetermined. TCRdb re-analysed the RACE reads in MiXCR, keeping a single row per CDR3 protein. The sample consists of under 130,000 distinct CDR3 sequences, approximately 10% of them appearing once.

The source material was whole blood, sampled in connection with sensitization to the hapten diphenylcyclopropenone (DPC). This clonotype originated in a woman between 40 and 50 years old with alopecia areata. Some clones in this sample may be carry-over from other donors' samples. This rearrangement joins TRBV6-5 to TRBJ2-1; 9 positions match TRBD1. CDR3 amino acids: CASSSRDRAFGGYNEQFF. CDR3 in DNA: TGTGCCAGCAGTTCCCGGGACAGGGCTTTCGGAGGCTACAATGAGCAGTTCTTC.